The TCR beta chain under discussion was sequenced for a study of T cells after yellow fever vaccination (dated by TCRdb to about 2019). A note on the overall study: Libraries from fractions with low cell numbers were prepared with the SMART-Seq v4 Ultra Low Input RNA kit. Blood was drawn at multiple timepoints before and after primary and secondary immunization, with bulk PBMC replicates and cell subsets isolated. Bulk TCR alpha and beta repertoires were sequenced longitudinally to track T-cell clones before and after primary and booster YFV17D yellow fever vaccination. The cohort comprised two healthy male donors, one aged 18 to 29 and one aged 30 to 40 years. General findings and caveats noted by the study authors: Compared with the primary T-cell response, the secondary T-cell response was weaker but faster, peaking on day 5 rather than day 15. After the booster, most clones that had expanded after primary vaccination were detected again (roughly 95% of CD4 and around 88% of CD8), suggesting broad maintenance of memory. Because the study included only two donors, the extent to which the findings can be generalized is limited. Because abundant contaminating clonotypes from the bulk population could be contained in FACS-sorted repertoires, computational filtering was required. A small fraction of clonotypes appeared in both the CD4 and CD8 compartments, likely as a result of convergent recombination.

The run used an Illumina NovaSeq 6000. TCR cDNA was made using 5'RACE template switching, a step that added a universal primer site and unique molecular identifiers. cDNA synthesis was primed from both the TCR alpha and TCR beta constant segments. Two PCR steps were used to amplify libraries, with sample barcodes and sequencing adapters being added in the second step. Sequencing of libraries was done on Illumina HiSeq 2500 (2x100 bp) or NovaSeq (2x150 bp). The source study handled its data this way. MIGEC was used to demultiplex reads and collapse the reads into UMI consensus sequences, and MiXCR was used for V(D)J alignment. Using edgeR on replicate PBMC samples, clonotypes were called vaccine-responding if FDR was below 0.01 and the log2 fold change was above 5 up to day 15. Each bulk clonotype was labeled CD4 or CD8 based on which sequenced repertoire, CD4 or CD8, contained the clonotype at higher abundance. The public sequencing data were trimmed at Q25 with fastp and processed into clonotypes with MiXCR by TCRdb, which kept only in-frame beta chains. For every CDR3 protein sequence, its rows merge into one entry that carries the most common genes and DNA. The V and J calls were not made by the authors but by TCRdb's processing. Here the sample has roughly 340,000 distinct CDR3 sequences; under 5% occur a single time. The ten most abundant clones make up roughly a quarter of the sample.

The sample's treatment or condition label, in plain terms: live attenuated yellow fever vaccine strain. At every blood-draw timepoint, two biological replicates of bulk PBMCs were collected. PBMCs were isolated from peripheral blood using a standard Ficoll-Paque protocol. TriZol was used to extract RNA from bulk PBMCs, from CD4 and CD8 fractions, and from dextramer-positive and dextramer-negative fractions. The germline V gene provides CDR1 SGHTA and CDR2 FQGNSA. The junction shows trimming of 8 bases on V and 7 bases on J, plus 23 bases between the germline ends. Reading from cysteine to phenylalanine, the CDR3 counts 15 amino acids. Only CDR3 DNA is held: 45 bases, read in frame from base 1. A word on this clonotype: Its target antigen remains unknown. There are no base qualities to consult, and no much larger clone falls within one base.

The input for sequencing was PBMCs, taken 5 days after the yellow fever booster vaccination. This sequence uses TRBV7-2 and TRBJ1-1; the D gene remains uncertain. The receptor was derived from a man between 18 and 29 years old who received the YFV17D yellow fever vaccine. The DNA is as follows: TGTGCCAGCTCAGCCCTCCCCACGCGGGCCGGTGAAGCTTTCTTT. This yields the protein CASSALPTRAGEAFF.